The following is a T cell receptor beta chain sequence with its context. The treatment: oral pan-JAK inhibitor, 5-10 mg twice daily. Germline CDR1 SEHNR, CDR2 FQNEAQ (reference sequence). Trimming cost V 5 bases and J 5 bases; bases outside gene matches: 8. The CDR3 is 15 amino acids. These data come from a study of CD8+ T cells in alopecia areata. The wider study: Treated patients received severity scores based on the percentage of scalp area affected.

cDNA reverse transcribed from extracted RNA served as the sequencing template. Only in-frame clones appear in the TCRdb table, and some are missing; sequencing was by immunoSEQ multiplex PCR. The table shows about 150,000 clones, with just over 65% occurring only once. V usage is TRBV7-9 and J usage is TRBJ2-5; 10 bases agree with TRBD2. The sample in question was CD4+ T cells sorted from blood, obtained at week 4, from a patient treated with tofacitinib. This TCR was recovered from a human donor with alopecia areata. The CDR3 DNA sequence: TGTGCCAGCAGCCCTGAGCGGGGGGGCCGGGAGACCCAGTACTTC. This sequence encodes CASSPERGGRETQYF.